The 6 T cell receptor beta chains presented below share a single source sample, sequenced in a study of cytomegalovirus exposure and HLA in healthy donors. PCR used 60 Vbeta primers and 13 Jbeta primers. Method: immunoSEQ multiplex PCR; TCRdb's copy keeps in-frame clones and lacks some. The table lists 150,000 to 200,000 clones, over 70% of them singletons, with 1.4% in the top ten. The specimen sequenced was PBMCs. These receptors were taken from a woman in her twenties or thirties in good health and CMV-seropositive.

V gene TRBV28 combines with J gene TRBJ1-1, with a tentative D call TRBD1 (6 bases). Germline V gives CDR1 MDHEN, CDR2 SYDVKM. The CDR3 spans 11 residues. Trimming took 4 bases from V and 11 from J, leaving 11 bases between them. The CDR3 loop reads CASSSTGSAFF. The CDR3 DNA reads TGTGCCAGCAGTTCTACAGGGTCTGCTTTCTTT.

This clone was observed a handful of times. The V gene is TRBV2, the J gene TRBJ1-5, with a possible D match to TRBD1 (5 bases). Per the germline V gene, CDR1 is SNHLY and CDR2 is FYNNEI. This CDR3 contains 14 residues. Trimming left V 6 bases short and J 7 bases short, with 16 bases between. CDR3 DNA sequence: TGTGCCAGCAGCCAAGAAAGGGGTGGACAGCCCCAGCATTTT. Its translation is CASSQERGGQPQHF. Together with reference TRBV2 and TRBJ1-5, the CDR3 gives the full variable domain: EPEVTQTPSHQVTQMGQEVILRCVPISNHLYFYWYRQILGQKVEFLVSFYNNEISEKSEIFDDQFSVERPDGSNFTLKIRSTKLEDSAMYFCASSQERGGQPQHFGDGTRLSIL.

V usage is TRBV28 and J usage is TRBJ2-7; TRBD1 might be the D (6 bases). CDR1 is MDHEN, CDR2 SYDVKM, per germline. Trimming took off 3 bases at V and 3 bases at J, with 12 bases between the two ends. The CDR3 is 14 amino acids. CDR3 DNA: TGTGCCAGCAGTTTTGGACAGACTCACTACGAGCAGTACTTC. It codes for CASSFGQTHYEQYF.

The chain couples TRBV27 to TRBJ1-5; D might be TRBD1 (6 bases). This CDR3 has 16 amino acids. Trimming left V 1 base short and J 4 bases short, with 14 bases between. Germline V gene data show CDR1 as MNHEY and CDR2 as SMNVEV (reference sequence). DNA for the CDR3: TGTGCCAGCAGTTTATTGGGGGCCGAGGGGAATCAGCCCCAGCATTTT. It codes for CASSLLGAEGNQPQHF.

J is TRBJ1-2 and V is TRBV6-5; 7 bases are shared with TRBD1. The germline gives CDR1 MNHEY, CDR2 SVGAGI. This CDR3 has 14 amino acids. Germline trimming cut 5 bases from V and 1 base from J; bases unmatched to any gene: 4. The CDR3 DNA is TGTGCCAGCAGTAGTAGACAGGGTAACTATGGCTACACCTTC. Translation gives CASSSRQGNYGYTF.

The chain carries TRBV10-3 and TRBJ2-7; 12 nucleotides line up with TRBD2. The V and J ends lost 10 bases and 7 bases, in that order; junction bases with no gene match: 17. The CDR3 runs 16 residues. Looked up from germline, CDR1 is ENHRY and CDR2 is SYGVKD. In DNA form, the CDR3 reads TGTGCCACTTCTGCAAGGACTAGCGGGACTACTCGGGAGCAGTACTTC. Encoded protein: CATSARTSGTTREQYF.